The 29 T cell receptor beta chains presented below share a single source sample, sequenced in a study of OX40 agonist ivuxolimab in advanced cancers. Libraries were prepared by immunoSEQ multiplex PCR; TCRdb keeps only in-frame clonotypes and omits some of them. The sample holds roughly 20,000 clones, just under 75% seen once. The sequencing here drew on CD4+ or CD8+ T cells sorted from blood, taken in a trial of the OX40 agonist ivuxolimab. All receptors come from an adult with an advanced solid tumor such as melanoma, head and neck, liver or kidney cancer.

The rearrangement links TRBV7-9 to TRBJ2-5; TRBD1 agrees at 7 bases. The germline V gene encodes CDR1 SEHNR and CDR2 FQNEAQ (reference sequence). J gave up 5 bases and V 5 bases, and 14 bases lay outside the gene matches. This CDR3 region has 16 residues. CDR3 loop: CASSPRQGDLRETQYF. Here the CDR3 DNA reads TGTGCCAGCAGCCCGAGACAGGGAGACCTTCGTGAGACCCAGTACTTC.

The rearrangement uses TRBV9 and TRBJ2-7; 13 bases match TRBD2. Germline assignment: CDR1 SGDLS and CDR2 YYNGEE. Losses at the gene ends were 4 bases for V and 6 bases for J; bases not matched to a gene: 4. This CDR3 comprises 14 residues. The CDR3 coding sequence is TGTGCCAGCAGCCCTGGGACTAGCGGGGTCGAGCAGTACTTC. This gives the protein CASSPGTSGVEQYF.

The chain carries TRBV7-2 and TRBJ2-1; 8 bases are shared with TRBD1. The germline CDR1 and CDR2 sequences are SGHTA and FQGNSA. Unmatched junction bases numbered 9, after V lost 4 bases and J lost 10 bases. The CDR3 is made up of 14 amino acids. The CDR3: CASSSSGGRWEQFF. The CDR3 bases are TGTGCCAGCAGCTCATCAGGGGGCCGATGGGAGCAGTTCTTC.

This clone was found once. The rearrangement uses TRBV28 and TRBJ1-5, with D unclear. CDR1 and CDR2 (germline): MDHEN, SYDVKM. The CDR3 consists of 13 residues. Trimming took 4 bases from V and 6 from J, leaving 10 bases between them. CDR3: CASSWTLGQPQHF. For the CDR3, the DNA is TGTGCCAGCAGTTGGACCTTGGGTCAGCCCCAGCATTTT.

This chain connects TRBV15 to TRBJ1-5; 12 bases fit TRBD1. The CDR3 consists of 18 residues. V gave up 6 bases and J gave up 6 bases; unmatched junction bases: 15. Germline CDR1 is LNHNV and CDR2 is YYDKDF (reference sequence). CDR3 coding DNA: TGTGCCACCAGTTCGGTTTTTCGGGACAGGGGGCTGGGTCAGCCCCAGCATTTT. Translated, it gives CATSSVFRDRGLGQPQHF.

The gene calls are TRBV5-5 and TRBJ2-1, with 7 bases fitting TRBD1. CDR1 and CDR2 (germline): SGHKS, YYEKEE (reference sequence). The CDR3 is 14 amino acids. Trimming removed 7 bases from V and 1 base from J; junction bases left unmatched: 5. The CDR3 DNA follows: TGTGCCAGCTACGACAGGGATTCCTACAATGAGCAGTTCTTC. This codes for CASYDRDSYNEQFF.

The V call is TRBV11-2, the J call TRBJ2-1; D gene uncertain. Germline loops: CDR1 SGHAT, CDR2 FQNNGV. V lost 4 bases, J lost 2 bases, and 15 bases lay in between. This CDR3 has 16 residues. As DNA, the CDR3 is TGTGCCAGCAGCTCTTGGACGGACCAGACCTACAATGAGCAGTTCTTC. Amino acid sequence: CASSSWTDQTYNEQFF.

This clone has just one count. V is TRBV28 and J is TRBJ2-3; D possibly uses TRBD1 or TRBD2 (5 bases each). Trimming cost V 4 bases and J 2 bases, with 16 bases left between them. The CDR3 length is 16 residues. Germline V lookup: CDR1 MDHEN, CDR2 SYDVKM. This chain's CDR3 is CASSYAGSRYTDTQYF. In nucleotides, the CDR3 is TGTGCCAGCAGTTACGCAGGGAGTCGGTACACAGATACGCAGTATTTT.

DNA for the CDR3: TGTGCCATCAGCCAAGGTACAGGGGTTAACACCGGGGAGCTGTTTTTT. As protein: CAISQGTGVNTGELFF. The V call is TRBV10-3, the J call TRBJ2-2, with 7 positions matching TRBD1. CDR1 ENHRY and CDR2 SYGVKD come from the germline V gene. There are 16 residues in the CDR3. The V segment lost 6 bases and the J segment 2 bases; nucleotides outside the gene matches: 9.

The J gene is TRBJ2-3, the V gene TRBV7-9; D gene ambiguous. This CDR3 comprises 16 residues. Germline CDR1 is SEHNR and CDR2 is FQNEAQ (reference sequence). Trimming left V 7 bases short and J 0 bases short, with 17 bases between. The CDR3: CASMQRAGFSTDTQYF. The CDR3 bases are TGTGCCAGCATGCAAAGGGCCGGGTTTAGCACAGATACGCAGTATTTT.

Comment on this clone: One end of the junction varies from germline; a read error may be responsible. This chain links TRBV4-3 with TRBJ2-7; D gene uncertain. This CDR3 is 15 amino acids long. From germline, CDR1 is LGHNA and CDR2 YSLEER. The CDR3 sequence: CASSQGVGFGYEQYF. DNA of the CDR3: TGCGCCAGCAGTCAAGGTGTGGGCTTTGGCTACGAGCAGTACTTC.

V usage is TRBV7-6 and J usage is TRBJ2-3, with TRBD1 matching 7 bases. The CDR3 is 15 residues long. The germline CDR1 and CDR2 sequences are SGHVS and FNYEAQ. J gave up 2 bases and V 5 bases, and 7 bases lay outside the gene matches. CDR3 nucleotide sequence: TGTGCCAGCAGCCAGGGACAGCGATCCACAGATACGCAGTATTTT. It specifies CASSQGQRSTDTQYF.

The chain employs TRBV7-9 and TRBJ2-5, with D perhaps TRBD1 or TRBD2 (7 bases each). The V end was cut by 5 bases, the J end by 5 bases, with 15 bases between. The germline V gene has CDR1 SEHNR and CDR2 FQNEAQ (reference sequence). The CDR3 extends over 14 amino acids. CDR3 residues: CASSIRQGGETQYF. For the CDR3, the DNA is TGTGCCAGCAGCATAAGACAGGGAGGGGAGACCCAGTACTTC.

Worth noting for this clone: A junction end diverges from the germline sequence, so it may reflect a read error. The CDR3: CVVALVPNYGYTF. For the CDR3, the DNA is TGCGTCGTGGCCCTGGTTCCTAACTATGGCTACACCTTC. This chain joins TRBV6-6 and TRBJ1-2; no reliable D call. The CDR3 consists of 13 residues. Germline V gene data show CDR1 as MNHNY and CDR2 as SVGAGI (reference sequence).

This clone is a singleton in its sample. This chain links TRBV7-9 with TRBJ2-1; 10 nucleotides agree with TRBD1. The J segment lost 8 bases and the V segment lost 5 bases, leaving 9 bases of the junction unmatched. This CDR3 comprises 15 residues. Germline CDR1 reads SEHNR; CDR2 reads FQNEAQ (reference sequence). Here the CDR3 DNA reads TGTGCCAGCAGCCCGGGACAGGGGATTTTCTATGAGCAGTTCTTC. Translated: CASSPGQGIFYEQFF. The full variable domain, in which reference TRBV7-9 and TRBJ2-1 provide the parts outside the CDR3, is DTGVSQNPRHKITKRGQNVTFRCDPISEHNRLYWYRQTLGQGPEFLTYFQNEAQLEKSRLLSDRFSAERPKGSFSTLEIQRTEQGDSAMYLCASSPGQGIFYEQFFGPGTRLTVL.

CDR3 residues: CASSMGRDLTEAFF. CDR3 nucleotides: TGTGCCAGTAGTATGGGTAGGGATCTCACTGAAGCTTTCTTT. This rearrangement joins TRBV19 to TRBJ1-1; D is unresolved. Germline V gene lookup returns CDR1 LNHDA and CDR2 SQIVND (reference sequence). CDR3 length: 14 residues. Trimming pared 3 bases from V and 4 bases from J, leaving 12 bases between.

The DNA of the CDR3 is TGTGCCATCAGTGAGTCGATGGACGGGAACACTGAAGCTTTCTTT. This encodes CAISESMDGNTEAFF. The V and J genes are TRBV10-3 and TRBJ1-1; D not certain. Germline V CDR1 and CDR2: ENHRY, SYGVKD. V was cut by 0 bases and J by 1 base, with 9 bases left in between. The CDR3 has 15 residues.

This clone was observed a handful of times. CDR3: CASSLARGSNYGYTF. The CDR3 DNA is TGTGCCAGCAGCTTAGCGCGGGGATCAAACTATGGCTACACCTTC. This chain uses TRBV7-6 with TRBJ1-2; D gene uncertain. CDR1 is SGHVS, CDR2 FNYEAQ, per germline. The CDR3 covers 15 residues. Trimming removed 0 bases at V and 2 bases at J, with 10 bases between.

This chain's CDR3 is CASSLESGGVEYIQYF. In DNA form, the CDR3 reads TGTGCCAGCAGTTTAGAGAGCGGGGGCGTTGAGTACATTCAGTACTTC. The V gene is TRBV28, the J gene TRBJ2-4; 8 bases agree with TRBD2. J lost 8 bases, V lost 2 bases, and 11 bases had no gene match. The length of the CDR3 is 16 residues. Germline V gives CDR1 MDHEN, CDR2 SYDVKM.

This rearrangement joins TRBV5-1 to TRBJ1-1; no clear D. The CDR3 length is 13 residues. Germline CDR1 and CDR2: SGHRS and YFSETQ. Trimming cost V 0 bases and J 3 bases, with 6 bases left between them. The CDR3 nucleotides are TGCGCCAGCAGCTTGGGAGGGCACACTGAAGCTTTCTTT. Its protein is CASSLGGHTEAFF.

The CDR3 DNA reads TGTGCCAGCACCAAGTGGGAGGGGACAGAACAGAAAGAGCAGTTCTTC. It is translated as CASTKWEGTEQKEQFF. The V call is TRBV13, the J call TRBJ2-1; D might be TRBD1 or TRBD2, each matching 7 bases. CDR3 length: 16 amino acids. Germline-derived CDR1 and CDR2 are PRHDT and FYEKMQ (reference sequence). V shed 7 bases and J shed 10 bases, with 26 bases lying between them.

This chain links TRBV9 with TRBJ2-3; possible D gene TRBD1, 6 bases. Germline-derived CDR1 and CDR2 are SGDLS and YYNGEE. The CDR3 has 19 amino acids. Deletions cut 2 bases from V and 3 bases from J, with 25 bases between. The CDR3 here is CASSVGTGLGTSDTDTQYF. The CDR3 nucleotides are TGTGCCAGCAGCGTGGGAACAGGGCTGGGGACCTCCGATACAGATACGCAGTATTTT.

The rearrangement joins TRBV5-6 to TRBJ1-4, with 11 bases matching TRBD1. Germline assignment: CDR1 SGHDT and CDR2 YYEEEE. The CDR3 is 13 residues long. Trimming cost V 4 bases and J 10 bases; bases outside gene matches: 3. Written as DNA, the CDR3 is TGTGCCAGCAGCACCGGGACAGGGGGAAAACTGTTTTTT. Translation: CASSTGTGGKLFF.

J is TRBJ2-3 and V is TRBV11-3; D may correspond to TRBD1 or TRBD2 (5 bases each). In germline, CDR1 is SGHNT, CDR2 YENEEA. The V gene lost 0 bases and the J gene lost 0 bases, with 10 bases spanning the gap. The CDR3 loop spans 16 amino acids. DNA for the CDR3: TGTGCCAGCAGCTTAGAAGGGGACGAAAGCACAGATACGCAGTATTTT. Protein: CASSLEGDESTDTQYF.

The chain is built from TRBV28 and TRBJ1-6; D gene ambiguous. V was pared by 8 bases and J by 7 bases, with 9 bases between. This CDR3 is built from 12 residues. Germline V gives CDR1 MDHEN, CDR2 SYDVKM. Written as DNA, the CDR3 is TGTGCCAGCTCTCGGGAAAATTCACCCCTCCACTTT. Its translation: CASSRENSPLHF.

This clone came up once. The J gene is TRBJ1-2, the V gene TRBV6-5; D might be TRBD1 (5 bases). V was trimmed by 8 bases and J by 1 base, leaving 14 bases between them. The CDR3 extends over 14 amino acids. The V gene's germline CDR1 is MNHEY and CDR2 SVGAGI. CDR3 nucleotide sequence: TGTGCCAGCGGCCCTCCGGGGGTTAACTATGGCTACACCTTC. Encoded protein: CASGPPGVNYGYTF.

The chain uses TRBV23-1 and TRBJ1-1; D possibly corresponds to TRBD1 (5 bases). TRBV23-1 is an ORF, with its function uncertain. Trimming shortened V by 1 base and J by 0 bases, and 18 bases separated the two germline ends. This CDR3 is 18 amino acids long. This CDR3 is CASSQCEGCLRVNTEAFF. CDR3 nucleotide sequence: TGCGCCAGCAGTCAATGTGAGGGGTGCCTAAGGGTGAACACTGAAGCTTTCTTT.

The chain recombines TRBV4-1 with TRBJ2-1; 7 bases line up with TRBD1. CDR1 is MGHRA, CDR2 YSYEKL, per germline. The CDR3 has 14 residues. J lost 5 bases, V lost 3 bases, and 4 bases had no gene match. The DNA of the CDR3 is TGCGCCAGCAGCCAGGGCACAGGGGACAATGAGCAGTTCTTC. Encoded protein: CASSQGTGDNEQFF.

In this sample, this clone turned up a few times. CDR3 residues: CASSETGVNTEAFF. The CDR3 DNA follows: TGTGCCAGCAGCGAAACGGGGGTGAACACTGAAGCTTTCTTT. This rearrangement joins TRBV7-8 to TRBJ1-1; TRBD1 is a possible D gene (5 bases). The germline gives CDR1 SGHVS, CDR2 FQNEAQ. The germline V and J ends were trimmed by 5 bases and 0 bases, with 10 bases remaining between them. The CDR3 sequence is 14 residues long. The full variable domain, completed using reference TRBV7-8 and TRBJ1-1, is GAGVSQSPRYKVAKRGQDVALRCDPISGHVSLFWYQQALGQGPEFLTYFQNEAQLDKSGLPSDRFFAERPEGSVSTLKIQRTQQEDSAVYLCASSETGVNTEAFFGQGTRLTVV.